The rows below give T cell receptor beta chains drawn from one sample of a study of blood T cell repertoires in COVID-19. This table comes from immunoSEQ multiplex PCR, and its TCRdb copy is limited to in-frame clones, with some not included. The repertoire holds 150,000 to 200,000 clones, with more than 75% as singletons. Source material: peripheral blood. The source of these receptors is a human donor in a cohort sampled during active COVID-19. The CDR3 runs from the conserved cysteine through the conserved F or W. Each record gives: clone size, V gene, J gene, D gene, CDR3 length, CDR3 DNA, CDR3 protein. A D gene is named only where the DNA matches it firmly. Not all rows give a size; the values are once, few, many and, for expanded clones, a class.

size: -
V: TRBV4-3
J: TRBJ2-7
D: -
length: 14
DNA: TGCGCCAGCAGCCAAGGAGAGGGAGGCTACGAGCAGTACTTC
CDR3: CASSQGEGGYEQYF

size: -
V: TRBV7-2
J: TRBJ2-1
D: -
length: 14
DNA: TGTGCCAGCAGCTTAACCCGGGACTACAATGAGCAGTTCTTC
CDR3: CASSLTRDYNEQFF

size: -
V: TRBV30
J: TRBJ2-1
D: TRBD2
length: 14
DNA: TGTGCCTGGGAACCGGGACTAGCAAGAAATGAGCAGTTCTTC
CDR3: CAWEPGLARNEQFF

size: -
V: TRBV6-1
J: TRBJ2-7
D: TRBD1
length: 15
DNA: TGTGCCAGCAGTGAGGGGACAGGGAGTGTCTACGAGCAGTACTTC
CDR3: CASSEGTGSVYEQYF

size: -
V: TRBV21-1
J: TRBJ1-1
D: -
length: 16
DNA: TGTGCCAGCAGCAGAGGGACAGGGCACCCGGGCACTGAAGCTTTCTTT
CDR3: CASSRGTGHPGTEAFF

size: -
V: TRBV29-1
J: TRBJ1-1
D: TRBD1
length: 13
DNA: TGCAGCGCGACAGGGTATACGGCGAATGAAGCTTTCTTT
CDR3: CSATGYTANEAFF

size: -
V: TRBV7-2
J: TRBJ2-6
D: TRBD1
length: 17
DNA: TGTGCCAGCAGCTTTGACCCACAGGGGTCTGGGGCCAACGTCCTGACTTTC
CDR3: CASSFDPQGSGANVLTF

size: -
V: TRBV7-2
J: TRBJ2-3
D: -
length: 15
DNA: TGTGCCAGCAGCTCGACGACTAGGCCCCCAGATACGCAGTATTTT
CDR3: CASSSTTRPPDTQYF

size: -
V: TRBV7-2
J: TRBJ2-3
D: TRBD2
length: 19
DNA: TGTGCCAGCAGCTTAGGAGGGTCGCTAGCGGGAGCCCAAACAGATACGCAGTATTTT
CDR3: CASSLGGSLAGAQTDTQYF

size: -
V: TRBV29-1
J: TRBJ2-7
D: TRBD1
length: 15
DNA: TGCAGCGTTGAATCGACAGGGGACTCTTCCTACGAGCAGTACTTC
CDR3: CSVESTGDSSYEQYF

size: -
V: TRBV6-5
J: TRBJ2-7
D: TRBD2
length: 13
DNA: TGTGCCAGCATGCGACTAGCGGGGGTCGGGCAGTACTTC
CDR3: CASMRLAGVGQYF

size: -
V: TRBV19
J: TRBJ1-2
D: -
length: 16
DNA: TGTGCCAGCACCGGAGTCGACAGGACCTCTAACTATGGCTACACCTTC
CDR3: CASTGVDRTSNYGYTF

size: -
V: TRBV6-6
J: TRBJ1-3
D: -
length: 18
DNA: TGTGCCAGCAGTCCAAGTTTCGGCCAGGCCCAATCTGGAAACACCATATATTTT
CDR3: CASSPSFGQAQSGNTIYF

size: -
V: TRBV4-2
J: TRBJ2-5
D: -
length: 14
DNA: TGTGCCAGCAGCCAAGCCTCGAAGGGGGAGACCCAGTACTTC
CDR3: CASSQASKGETQYF

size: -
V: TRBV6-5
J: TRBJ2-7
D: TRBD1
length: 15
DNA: TGTGCCAGCAGTTACTCTCCGGGACAGCCCTACGAGCAGTACTTC
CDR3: CASSYSPGQPYEQYF

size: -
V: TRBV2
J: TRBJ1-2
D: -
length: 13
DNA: TGTGCCAGCAGTCCAATACAGGGCTATGGCTACACCTTC
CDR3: CASSPIQGYGYTF

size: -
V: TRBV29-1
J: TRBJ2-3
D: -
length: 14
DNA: TGCAGCGTTGCGACACTCCTGCGCACAGATACGCAGTATTTT
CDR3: CSVATLLRTDTQYF

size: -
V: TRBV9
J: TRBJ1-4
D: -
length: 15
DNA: TGTGCCAGCAGCGTAGGCGTCGCAACTAATGAAAAACTGTTTTTT
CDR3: CASSVGVATNEKLFF

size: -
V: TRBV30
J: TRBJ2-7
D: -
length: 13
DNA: TGTGCCTGGAGTGTAGGGAGCTCCTACGAGCAGTACTTC
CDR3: CAWSVGSSYEQYF

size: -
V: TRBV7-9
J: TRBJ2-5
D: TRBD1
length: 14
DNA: TGTGCCAGCAGCTTATGGGACAGAGAAGAGACCCAGTACTTC
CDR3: CASSLWDREETQYF

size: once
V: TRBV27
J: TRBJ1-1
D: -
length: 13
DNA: TGTGCCAGCACCCCTCCCAGTTCCACTGAAGCTTTCTTT
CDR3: CASTPPSSTEAFF

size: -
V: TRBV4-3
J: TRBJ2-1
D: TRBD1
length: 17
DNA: TGCGCCAGCAGCCAAGATAGCAGGGGGCATACCTACAATGAGCAGTTCTTC
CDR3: CASSQDSRGHTYNEQFF

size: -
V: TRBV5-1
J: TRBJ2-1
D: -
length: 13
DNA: TGCGCCAGCAGCTCTGGACTTAACAATGAGCAGTTCTTC
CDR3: CASSSGLNNEQFF

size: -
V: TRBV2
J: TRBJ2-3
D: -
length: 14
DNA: TGTGCCAGCAGGGGCGGGATCAGCACAGATACGCAGTATTTT
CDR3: CASRGGISTDTQYF

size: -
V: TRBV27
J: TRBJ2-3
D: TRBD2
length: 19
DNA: TGTGCCAGCAGTTTAAAACCGCGCGGGACTAGCGAGGGCACAGATACGCAGTATTTT
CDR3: CASSLKPRGTSEGTDTQYF

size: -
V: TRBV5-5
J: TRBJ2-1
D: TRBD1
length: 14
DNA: TGTGCCAGCAGCAGACAGACAGGGGACAATGAGCAGTTCTTC
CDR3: CASSRQTGDNEQFF

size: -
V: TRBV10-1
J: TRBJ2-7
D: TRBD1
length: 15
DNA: TGCGCCAGCTCACCTCGGGGACAGGGCTCCTACGAGCAGTACTTC
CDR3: CASSPRGQGSYEQYF

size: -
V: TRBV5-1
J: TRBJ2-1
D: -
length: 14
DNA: TGCGCCAGCAGCTTGGGGGCAGGGAACAATGAGCAGTTCTTC
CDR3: CASSLGAGNNEQFF

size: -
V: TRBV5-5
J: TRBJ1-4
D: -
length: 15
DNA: TGTGCCAGCAGCTTGGGAGGGGGAACTAATGAAAAACTGTTTTTT
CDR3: CASSLGGGTNEKLFF

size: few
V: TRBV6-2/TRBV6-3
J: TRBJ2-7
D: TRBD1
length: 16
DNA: TGTGCCAGCAGTTACCGACAGGGTTCATTCCCCTACGAGCAGTACTTC
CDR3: CASSYRQGSFPYEQYF

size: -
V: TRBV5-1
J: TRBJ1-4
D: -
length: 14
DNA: TGCGCCAGCAGCCCTTTACCGGGGTCGGAAAAACTGTTTTTT
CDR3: CASSPLPGSEKLFF

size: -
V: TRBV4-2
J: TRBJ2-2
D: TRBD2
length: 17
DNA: TGTGCCAGCAGCCAAGATTCCCTAGCGGGAAACACCGGGGAGCTGTTTTTT
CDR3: CASSQDSLAGNTGELFF

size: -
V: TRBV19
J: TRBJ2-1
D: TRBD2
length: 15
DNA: TGTGCCAGTAGTCCTCGGACTAGCGGGGGCGGTGAGCAGTTCTTC
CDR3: CASSPRTSGGGEQFF

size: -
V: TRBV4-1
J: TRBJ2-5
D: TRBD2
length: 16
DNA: TGCGCCAGCAGCCAGGTGCTGGCGGGGGGGGCTGAGACCCAGTACTTC
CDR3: CASSQVLAGGAETQYF

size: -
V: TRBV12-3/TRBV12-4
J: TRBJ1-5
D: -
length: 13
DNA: TGTGCCAGCAGTTTGGCAGGGTATCAGCCCCAGCATTTT
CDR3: CASSLAGYQPQHF

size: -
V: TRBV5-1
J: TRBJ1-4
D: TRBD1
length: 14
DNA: TGCGCCAGCAGCTTACGACAGGGAAATGAAAAACTGTTTTTT
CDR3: CASSLRQGNEKLFF

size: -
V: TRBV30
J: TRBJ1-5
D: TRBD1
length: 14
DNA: TGTGCCTGGAGTGGAGGACAGGGCAATCAGCCCCAGCATTTT
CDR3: CAWSGGQGNQPQHF

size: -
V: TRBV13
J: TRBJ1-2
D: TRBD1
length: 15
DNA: TGTGCCAGCAGCTTAGGTGGGATTAGGGGGCCCGGCTACACCTTC
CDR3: CASSLGGIRGPGYTF

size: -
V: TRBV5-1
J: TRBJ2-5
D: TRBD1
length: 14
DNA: TGCGCCAGCAGCCCCGGGACAGGGCAAGAGACCCAGTACTTC
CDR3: CASSPGTGQETQYF

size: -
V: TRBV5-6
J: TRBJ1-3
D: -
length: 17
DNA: TGTGCCAGCAGCTTGGCCAAACAGGGAGAGAGTGGAAACACCATATATTTT
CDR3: CASSLAKQGESGNTIYF

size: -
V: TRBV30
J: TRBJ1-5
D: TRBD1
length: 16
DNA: TGTGCCTGGAGTACCCGACAGGGAGTGTTCAATCAGCCCCAGCATTTT
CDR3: CAWSTRQGVFNQPQHF

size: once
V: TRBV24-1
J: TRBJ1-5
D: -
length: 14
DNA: TGTGCCACCAGTGATACGACAGGCAATCAGCCCCAGCATTTT
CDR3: CATSDTTGNQPQHF

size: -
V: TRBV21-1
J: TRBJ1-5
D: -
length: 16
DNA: TGTGCCAGCAGCCATCCCCTGGGGCGGGGGAATCAGCCCCAGCATTTT
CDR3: CASSHPLGRGNQPQHF

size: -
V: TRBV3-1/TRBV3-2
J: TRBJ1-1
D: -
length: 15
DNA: TGTGCCAGCAGCTTTAACCTCGGGGGGGATAATGAAGCTTTCTTT
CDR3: CASSFNLGGDNEAFF

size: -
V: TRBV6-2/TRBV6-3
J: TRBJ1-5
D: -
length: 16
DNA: TGTGCCAGCAGTTTCGCCCGGGGGGCTGGCAATCAGCCCCAGCATTTT
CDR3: CASSFARGAGNQPQHF

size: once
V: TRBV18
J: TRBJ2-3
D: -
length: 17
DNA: TGTGCCAGCTCACCGGGGATTCCGACAGGCAGCACAGATACGCAGTATTTT
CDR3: CASSPGIPTGSTDTQYF

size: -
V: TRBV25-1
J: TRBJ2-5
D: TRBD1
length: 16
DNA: TGTGCCAGCAGCGAGACCGGGACAGTGAGAAAAGAGACCCAGTACTTC
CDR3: CASSETGTVRKETQYF

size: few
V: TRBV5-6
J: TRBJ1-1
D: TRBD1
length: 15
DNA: TGTGCCAGCACCGGGAGGGGGCGAGGGAACACTGAAGCTTTCTTT
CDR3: CASTGRGRGNTEAFF

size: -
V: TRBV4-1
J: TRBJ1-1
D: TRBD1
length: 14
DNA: TGCGCCAGCAGCCAACTGGACAGGGAGGCTGAAGCTTTCTTT
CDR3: CASSQLDREAEAFF

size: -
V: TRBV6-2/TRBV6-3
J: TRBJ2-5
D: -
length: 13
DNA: TGTGCCAGCAGTTACGTCAGACAAGAGACCCAGTACTTC
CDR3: CASSYVRQETQYF

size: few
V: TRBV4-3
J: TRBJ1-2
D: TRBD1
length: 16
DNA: TGCGCCAGCAGCCAAGATGTAGGGACAGGGAACTATGGCTACACCTTC
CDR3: CASSQDVGTGNYGYTF

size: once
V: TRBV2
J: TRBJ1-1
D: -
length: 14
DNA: TGTGCCAGCAGTGTGGGGAGTGGAAACACTGAAGCTTTCTTT
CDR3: CASSVGSGNTEAFF